This T cell receptor beta chain came from a study of T-cell memory formation after mild COVID-19. The CDR3 covers 14 residues. CDR1 KGHSH and CDR2 LQKENI come from the germline V gene. The junction had 7 bases not matched to a gene; V was cut back by 6 bases and J by 2 bases. This clonotype was detected only once. TCRdb re-called the 5' RACE reads through MiXCR, storing one row per CDR3 protein. The sample lists under 700,000 distinct CDR3 sequences, roughly 20% occurring once. The chain recombines TRBV18 with TRBJ2-7; 7 nucleotides align to TRBD1. This receptor was obtained from an adult woman who had mild COVID-19 (a few samples of this study predate the infection). Cell type and time point are not known. The sequenced sample was PBMCs or a T cell subset sorted from them (not recorded which). The CDR3 protein is CASSNDRETYEQYF. Here the CDR3 DNA reads TGTGCCAGCTCCAATGACAGGGAGACCTACGAGCAGTACTTC.